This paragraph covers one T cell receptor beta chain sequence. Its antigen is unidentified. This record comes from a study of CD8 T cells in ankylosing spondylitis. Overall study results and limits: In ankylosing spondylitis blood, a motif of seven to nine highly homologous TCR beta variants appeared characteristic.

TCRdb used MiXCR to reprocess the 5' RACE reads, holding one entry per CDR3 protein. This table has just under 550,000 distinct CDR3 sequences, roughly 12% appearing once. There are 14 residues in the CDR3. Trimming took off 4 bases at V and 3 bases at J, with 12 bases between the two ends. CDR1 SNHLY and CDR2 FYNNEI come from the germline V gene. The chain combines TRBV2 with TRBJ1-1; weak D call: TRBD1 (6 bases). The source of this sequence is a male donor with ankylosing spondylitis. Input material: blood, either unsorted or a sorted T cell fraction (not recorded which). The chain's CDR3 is CASSAEGVDTEAFF. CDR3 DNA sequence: TGTGCCAGCAGTGCCGAGGGGGTGGACACTGAAGCTTTCTTT.